The 9 T cell receptor beta chains in this list originate from one sample, sequenced in a study of cytomegalovirus exposure and HLA in healthy donors. Primers for the PCR totalled 60 Vbeta and 13 Jbeta. The table came from immunoSEQ multiplex PCR; TCRdb's copy has only in-frame clones and leaves some out. The table lists approximately 110,000 clones, around 80% of them singletons. Sequenced input: PBMCs. The receptors come from a male donor in good health and CMV-seronegative.

The chain links TRBV19 to TRBJ1-2; maybe TRBD1 (6 bases). There are 12 residues in the CDR3. From germline, CDR1 is LNHDA and CDR2 SQIVND (reference sequence). The V end was cut by 5 bases, the J end by 9 bases, with 13 bases between. This chain's CDR3 is CASSEGVWSYTF. CDR3 nucleotide sequence: TGTGCCAGTAGTGAGGGGGTATGGAGCTACACCTTC.

The chain has TRBV29-1 and TRBJ1-4, with TRBD1 matching 7 bases. The length of the CDR3 is 15 residues. The junction had 9 bases not matched to a gene; V was cut back by 7 bases and J by 1 base. In germline, CDR1 is SQVTM, CDR2 ANQGSEA. The CDR3 bases are TGCAGCGCAGGGGGAGTCGGAGTAACTAATGAAAAACTGTTTTTT. It yields the protein CSAGGVGVTNEKLFF.

The gene calls are TRBV5-8 and TRBJ2-3, with 7 bases that match TRBD2. The J segment lost 1 base and the V segment lost 4 bases, leaving 6 bases of the junction unmatched. Germline V CDR1 and CDR2: SGHTS, YDEGEE. The CDR3 totals 15 residues. The CDR3: CASSVGSGGTDTQYF. The CDR3 bases are TGTGCCAGCAGCGTCGGGAGCGGGGGCACAGATACGCAGTATTTT.

With respect to this clone: Germline and junction disagree at one end, which may indicate a read error. As DNA, the CDR3 is TGTTCCAGCAGCACAGACCCTCGTGCTAGCGGGAGTATTAATGAGCAGTTCTTC. It yields the protein CSSSTDPRASGSINEQFF. This chain links TRBV7-9 with TRBJ2-1, with 10 bases identical to TRBD2. Germline V gene data show CDR1 as SEHNR and CDR2 as FQNEAQ (reference sequence). CDR3 length: 18 amino acids.

The chain couples TRBV10-3 to TRBJ2-1, with a tentative D call TRBD2 (6 bases). CDR1 is ENHRY, CDR2 SYGVKD, per germline. V lost 4 bases and J 4 bases, leaving 20 bases between the germline ends. The CDR3 is made up of 17 amino acids. CDR3 sequence (DNA): TGTGCCATCAGTGTGGGCGGAGGGGTGGCAAGTTACAATGAGCAGTTCTTC. Translated, it gives CAISVGGGVASYNEQFF.

The chain is built from TRBV11-1 and TRBJ2-1; 10 bases are a match to TRBD2. Germline lookup yields CDR1 SGHAT and CDR2 FQDESV (reference sequence). The CDR3 is made up of 17 amino acids. V trimming: 5 bases; J trimming: 0 bases; junction bases outside the gene matches: 7. The CDR3 here is CASSDRLAGRSYNEQFF. The CDR3 DNA reads TGTGCCAGCAGCGACCGACTAGCGGGTCGCTCCTACAATGAGCAGTTCTTC.

The table lists this clone with a count of one. The chain uses TRBV11-2 and TRBJ2-2; 8 bases align to TRBD2. Losses at the gene ends were 7 bases for V and 3 bases for J; bases not matched to a gene: 10. CDR3 length equals 16 residues. Germline V lookup: CDR1 SGHAT, CDR2 FQNNGV. CDR3 DNA: TGTGCCAGCACCAAACCACTAGCGGCAGACACCGGGGAGCTGTTTTTT. It yields the protein CASTKPLAADTGELFF.

This clone qualifies as medium-sized. The J gene is TRBJ2-1, the V gene TRBV6-1, with 12 bases that match TRBD2. Trimming took 7 bases from V and 6 from J; bases not matched to a gene: 7. CDR1 MNHNS and CDR2 SASEGT come from the germline V gene. The CDR3 spans 15 residues. The CDR3 loop reads CASTLLAGGGNEQFF. In nucleotides, the CDR3 is TGTGCCAGCACCCTACTAGCGGGAGGAGGCAATGAGCAGTTCTTC.

This chain connects TRBV18 to TRBJ1-5; no firm D call. V gave up 2 bases and J gave up 4 bases, with 9 bases separating them. Germline V gene lookup returns CDR1 KGHSH and CDR2 LQKENI. This CDR3 region has 14 residues. The CDR3 reads CASSPSIGNQPQHF. DNA for the CDR3: TGTGCCAGCTCACCATCGATCGGGAATCAGCCCCAGCATTTT. The whole variable domain, filled in from reference TRBV18 and TRBJ1-5, reads NAGVMQNPRHLVRRRGQEARLRCSPMKGHSHVYWYRQLPEEGLKFMVYLQKENIIDESGMPKERFSAEFPKEGPSILRIQQVVRGDSAAYFCASSPSIGNQPQHFGDGTRLSIL.